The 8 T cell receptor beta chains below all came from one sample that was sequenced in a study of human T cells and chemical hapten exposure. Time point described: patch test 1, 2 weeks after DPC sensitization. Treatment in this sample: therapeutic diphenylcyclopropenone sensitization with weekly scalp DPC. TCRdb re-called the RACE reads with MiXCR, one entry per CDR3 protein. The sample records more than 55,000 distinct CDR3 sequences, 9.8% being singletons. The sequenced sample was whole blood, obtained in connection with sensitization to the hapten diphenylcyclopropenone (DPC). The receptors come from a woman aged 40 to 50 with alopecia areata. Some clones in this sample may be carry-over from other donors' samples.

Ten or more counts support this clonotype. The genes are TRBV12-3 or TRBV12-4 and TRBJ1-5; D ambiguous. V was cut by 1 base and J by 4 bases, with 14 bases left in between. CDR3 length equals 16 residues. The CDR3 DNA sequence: TGTGCCAGCAGTTTAGAGGTGGGTCACCCGAATCAGCCCCAGCATTTT. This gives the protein CASSLEVGHPNQPQHF.

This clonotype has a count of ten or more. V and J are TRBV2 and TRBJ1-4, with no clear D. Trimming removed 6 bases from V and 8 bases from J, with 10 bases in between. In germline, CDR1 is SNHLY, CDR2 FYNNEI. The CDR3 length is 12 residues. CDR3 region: CASSGAGEKLFF. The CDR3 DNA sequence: TGTGCCAGCAGCGGAGCTGGGGAAAAACTGTTTTTT.

CDR3 DNA sequence: TGTGCCAGCAGCAGACAAGGGGGGTCAAGGGAAAAACTGTTTTTT. This sequence encodes CASSRQGGSREKLFF. V and J are TRBV7-6 and TRBJ1-4; possibly TRBD1 for D (6 bases). The germline gives CDR1 SGHVS, CDR2 FNYEAQ. This CDR3 is built from 15 residues. V dropped 5 bases and J dropped 8 bases, with 18 bases sitting between them.

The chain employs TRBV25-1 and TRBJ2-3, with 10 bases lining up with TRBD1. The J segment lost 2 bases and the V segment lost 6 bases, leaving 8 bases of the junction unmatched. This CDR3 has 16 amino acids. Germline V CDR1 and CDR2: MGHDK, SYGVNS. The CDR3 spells CASSAWGQGLTDTQYF. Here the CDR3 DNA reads TGTGCCAGCAGCGCCTGGGGACAGGGGCTCACAGATACGCAGTATTTT.

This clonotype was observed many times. CDR3 region: CASQRSGGAHGELFF. Here the CDR3 DNA reads TGTGCCAGCCAAAGGAGCGGGGGGGCACACGGGGAGCTGTTTTTT. The gene calls are TRBV27 and TRBJ2-2; 10 bases agree with TRBD2. The germline V gene has CDR1 MNHEY and CDR2 SMNVEV (reference sequence). V lost 8 bases, J lost 7 bases, and 10 bases stayed unmatched. The CDR3 covers 15 residues.

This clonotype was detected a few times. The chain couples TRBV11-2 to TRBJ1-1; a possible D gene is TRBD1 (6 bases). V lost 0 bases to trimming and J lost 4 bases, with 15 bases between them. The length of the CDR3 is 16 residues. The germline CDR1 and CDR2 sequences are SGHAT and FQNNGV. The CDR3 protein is CASSLDLGGPGTEAFF. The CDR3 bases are TGTGCCAGCAGCTTAGATCTGGGGGGGCCGGGCACTGAAGCTTTCTTT.

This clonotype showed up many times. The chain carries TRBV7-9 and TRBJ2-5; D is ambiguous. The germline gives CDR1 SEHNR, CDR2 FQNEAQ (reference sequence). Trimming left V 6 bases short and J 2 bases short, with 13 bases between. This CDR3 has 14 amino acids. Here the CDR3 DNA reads TGTGCCAGCAGTCTACAGACTCAGCAAGAGACCCAGTACTTC. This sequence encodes CASSLQTQQETQYF.

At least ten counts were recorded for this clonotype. This chain's CDR3 is CASSHRGGAGELFF. Written as DNA, the CDR3 is TGTGCCAGCAGCCACCGGGGTGGCGCCGGGGAGCTGTTTTTT. The chain is built from TRBV3-1 and TRBJ2-2; perhaps TRBD2 as D (5 bases). Germline CDR1 reads LGHDT; CDR2 reads YNNKEL (reference sequence). The ends were cut back, 3 bases at V and 6 bases at J, with 11 bases in the middle. This CDR3 region has 14 residues.